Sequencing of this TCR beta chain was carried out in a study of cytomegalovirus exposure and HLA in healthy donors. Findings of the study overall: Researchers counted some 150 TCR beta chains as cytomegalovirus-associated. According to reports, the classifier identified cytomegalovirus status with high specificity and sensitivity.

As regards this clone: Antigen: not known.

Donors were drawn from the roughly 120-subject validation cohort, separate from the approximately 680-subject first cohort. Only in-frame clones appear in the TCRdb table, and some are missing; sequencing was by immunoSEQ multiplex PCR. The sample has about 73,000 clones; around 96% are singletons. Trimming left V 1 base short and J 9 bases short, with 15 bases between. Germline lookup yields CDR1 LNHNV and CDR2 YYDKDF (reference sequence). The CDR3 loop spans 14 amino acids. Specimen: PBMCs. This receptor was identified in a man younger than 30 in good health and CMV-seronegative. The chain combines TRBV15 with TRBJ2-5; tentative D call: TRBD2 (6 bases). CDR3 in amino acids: CATSRVGLREAQYF. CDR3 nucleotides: TGTGCCACCAGCAGAGTCGGGCTGAGGGAGGCCCAGTACTTC.